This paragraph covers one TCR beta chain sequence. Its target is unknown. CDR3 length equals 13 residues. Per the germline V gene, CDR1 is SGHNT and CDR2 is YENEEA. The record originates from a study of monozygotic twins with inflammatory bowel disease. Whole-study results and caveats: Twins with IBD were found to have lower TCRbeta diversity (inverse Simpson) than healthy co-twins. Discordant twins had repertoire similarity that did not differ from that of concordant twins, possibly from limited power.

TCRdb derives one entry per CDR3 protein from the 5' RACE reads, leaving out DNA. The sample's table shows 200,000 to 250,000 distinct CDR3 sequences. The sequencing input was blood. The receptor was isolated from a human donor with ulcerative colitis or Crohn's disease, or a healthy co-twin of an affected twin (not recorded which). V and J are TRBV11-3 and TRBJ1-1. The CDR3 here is CASSDGMNTEAFF.